This TCR beta chain was identified during a study of read filtering for tumor transcriptome and immune sequencing. Looking at the study overall: Among patients, some 17 were male and about 15 female, aged roughly 45 to 90 (mean approximately 71). 8 patients were R-ISS I, more than 15 were R-ISS II, about seven were R-ISS III.

The library was built from 400 ng RNA with molecular barcoded adaptors for alpha/delta and beta/gamma chains. TCRdb reprocessed the reads with MiXCR, giving one entry per CDR3 protein. The sample holds about 22,000 distinct CDR3 sequences; roughly 13% are singletons and the top ten take about 70%. This clonotype has ten or more counts. Its antigen is not known. Study conclusions and caveats: Roughly four fifths of IR-seq clonotypes had one read, totaling 3% to 4.5% of reads; RNA-seq: roughly 76% and 46%. IR-seq captured clonotypes deeper and more reliably than RNA-seq.

The CDR3 has 12 amino acids. Trimming took off 6 bases at V and 0 bases at J, with 8 bases between the two ends. CDR1 SQVTM and CDR2 ANQGSEA come from the germline V gene. This TCR was sampled from a donor over 35 with multiple myeloma. The material sequenced was a population of CD138-negative cells sorted from bone marrow. This chain uses TRBV29-1 with TRBJ1-1, with D unclear. The CDR3 coding sequence is TGCAGCGTCACACAGCTGAACACTGAAGCTTTCTTT. Its translation is CSVTQLNTEAFF.